A single sample is the source of the 22 T cell receptor beta chains below, sequenced in a study of blood T cell repertoires in COVID-19. Assay: immunoSEQ multiplex PCR; the TCRdb copy retains only in-frame clones and omits some. The repertoire holds 100,000 to 150,000 clones, with roughly 80% as singletons. Sequenced: peripheral blood. The receptors come from a human donor in a cohort sampled during active COVID-19.

This clone appeared many times. The chain is built from TRBV6-4 and TRBJ1-1; the match to TRBD1 covers 9 bases. Germline V gene data show CDR1 as MRHNA and CDR2 as SNTAGT. V dropped 4 bases and J dropped 10; count of bases not matched to a gene: 10. The CDR3 consists of 14 residues. In DNA, the CDR3 is TGTGCCAGCAGTGCCTCCCCGGGACAGGGCGTAGCTTTCTTT. It specifies CASSASPGQGVAFF.

This chain uses TRBV12-3 or TRBV12-4 with TRBJ1-1, with 9 bases fitting TRBD1. V lost 6 bases, J lost 11 bases, and 7 bases stayed unmatched. The CDR3 consists of 12 residues. The CDR3 DNA reads as TGTGCCAGCAGCTGGGACAGGGCAGACGCTTTCTTT. This gives the protein CASSWDRADAFF.

The chain recombines TRBV29-1 with TRBJ2-1, with D perhaps matching TRBD2 (6 bases). CDR1 and CDR2 (germline): SQVTM, ANQGSEA. Trimming pared 3 bases from V and 5 bases from J, leaving 11 bases between. This CDR3 is built from 13 residues. The CDR3 DNA follows: TGCAGCGTTGACACTAGCCTAGACAATGAGCAGTTCTTC. As protein: CSVDTSLDNEQFF.

This sequence joins TRBV18 and TRBJ1-6, with 7 bases fitting TRBD1. Trimming removed 2 bases from V and 15 bases from J; junction bases left unmatched: 13. CDR3 length: 15 amino acids. CDR1 and CDR2 (germline): KGHSH, LQKENI. The CDR3 protein is CASSPSRDSALLLHF. CDR3 in DNA: TGTGCCAGCTCACCATCTAGGGACAGTGCTCTTCTCCTCCACTTT. Full variable domain (remainder filled in from reference TRBV18 and TRBJ1-6): NAGVMQNPRHLVRRRGQEARLRCSPMKGHSHVYWYRQLPEEGLKFMVYLQKENIIDESGMPKERFSAEFPKEGPSILRIQQVVRGDSAAYFCASSPSRDSALLLHFGNGTRLTVT.

The chain carries TRBV5-1 and TRBJ2-3; 8 bases are shared with TRBD1. This CDR3 spans 19 amino acids. Germline V gives CDR1 SGHRS, CDR2 YFSETQ. J lost 0 bases, V lost 4 bases, and 16 bases had no gene match. CDR3 bases: TGCGCCAGCAGCCTGGGCTTAACGGGACAGGCCACTAGCACAGATACGCAGTATTTT. The encoded protein is CASSLGLTGQATSTDTQYF.

The chain employs TRBV30 and TRBJ2-3; 7 bases are a match to TRBD1. This CDR3 comprises 15 residues. Germline CDR1 GTSNPN, CDR2 SVGIG (reference sequence). With 7 bases clipped from V and 2 bases from J, the junction kept 12 bases outside the gene matches. The DNA of the CDR3 is TGTGCCTTAAACAGGGGCGCCCCCCCCACAGATACGCAGTATTTT. Translating it yields CALNRGAPPTDTQYF.

The chain uses TRBV28 and TRBJ2-5; D might be TRBD1 (5 bases). Trimming left V 6 bases short and J 4 bases short, with 18 bases between. Germline V gene lookup returns CDR1 MDHEN and CDR2 SYDVKM. This CDR3 comprises 15 residues. CDR3 sequence: CASSLTSGIGETQYF. DNA of the CDR3: TGTGCCAGCAGCTTAACCTCAGGGATTGGAGAGACCCAGTACTTC.

This clone was found a few times. The chain combines TRBV28 with TRBJ2-5; perhaps TRBD2 as D (6 bases). The CDR3 is made up of 14 amino acids. The V gene's germline CDR1 is MDHEN and CDR2 SYDVKM. V dropped 6 bases and J dropped 8 bases, with 19 bases sitting between them. The CDR3 loop reads CASSLASVPRTQYF. Here the CDR3 DNA reads TGTGCCAGCAGCTTGGCTAGCGTCCCAAGAACCCAGTACTTC.

This sequence joins TRBV5-6 and TRBJ2-2; 8 bases map to TRBD2. Germline V CDR1 and CDR2: SGHDT, YYEEEE. The CDR3 is made up of 17 amino acids. With 4 bases clipped from V and 3 bases from J, the junction kept 11 bases outside the gene matches. The CDR3 here is CASSAAGGGAYTGELFF. The CDR3 nucleotides are TGTGCCAGCAGCGCGGCCGGGGGGGGCGCGTACACCGGGGAGCTGTTTTTT.

The CDR3 sequence: CASSLVRLAANTGELFF. Written as DNA, the CDR3 is TGTGCCAGCAGTTTAGTACGGCTAGCGGCGAACACCGGGGAGCTGTTTTTT. This sequence joins TRBV5-8 and TRBJ2-2, with TRBD2 matching over 7 bases. Germline CDR1 and CDR2: SGHTS and YDEGEE. This CDR3 is built from 17 residues. With V trimmed by 5 bases and J by 0 bases, 10 bases remained unmatched.

This clone was detected once. The chain couples TRBV28 to TRBJ1-4; 7 bases match TRBD1. There are 18 residues in the CDR3. After removal of 3 bases from V and 0 bases from J, the junction contained 10 bases not matched to a gene. CDR1 MDHEN and CDR2 SYDVKM come from the germline V gene. CDR3 nucleotides: TGTGCCAGCAGTTTCTTATTGCAGGGGGGCACAACTAATGAAAAACTGTTTTTT. It codes for CASSFLLQGGTTNEKLFF.

The rearrangement links TRBV9 to TRBJ2-5; TRBD1 matches at 8 bases. The CDR3 loop spans 16 amino acids. After removal of 4 bases from V and 3 bases from J, the junction contained 11 bases not matched to a gene. The germline CDR1 and CDR2 sequences are SGDLS and YYNGEE. The CDR3 sequence: CASSPPLSTGEETQYF. Written as DNA, the CDR3 is TGTGCCAGCAGCCCCCCTCTTTCGACAGGGGAAGAGACCCAGTACTTC. Full variable domain (missing parts from reference TRBV9 and TRBJ2-5): DSGVTQTPKHLITATGQRVTLRCSPRSGDLSVYWYQQSLDQGLQFLIQYYNGEERAKGNILERFSAQQFPDLHSELNLSSLELGDSALYFCASSPPLSTGEETQYFGPGTRLLVL.

The rearrangement links TRBV7-2 to TRBJ2-7; D remains unclear. Deletions cut 1 base from V and 7 bases from J, with 14 bases between. There are 14 residues in the CDR3. Germline V CDR1 and CDR2: SGHTA, FQGNSA. The CDR3, as DNA: TGTGCCAGCAGCTTAGGCCCTTTAGTTGCGGAGCAGTACTTC. Translation gives CASSLGPLVAEQYF.

This rearrangement joins TRBV27 to TRBJ2-7, with 7 bases that match TRBD1. CDR3 length: 14 amino acids. The germline gives CDR1 MNHEY, CDR2 SMNVEV (reference sequence). V lost 3 bases to trimming and J lost 2 bases; unmatched junction nucleotides: 4. CDR3 in DNA: TGTGCCAGCAGTTTGGCCCAGGGGGCCTACGAGCAGTACTTC. Encoded protein: CASSLAQGAYEQYF.

The genes are TRBV7-9 and TRBJ2-3; 7 bases line up with TRBD2. Germline-derived CDR1 and CDR2 are SEHNR and FQNEAQ (reference sequence). The CDR3 extends over 15 amino acids. Unmatched junction bases numbered 7, after V lost 5 bases and J lost 2 bases. The CDR3 sequence: CASSPRAGSTDTQYF. The DNA of the CDR3 is TGTGCCAGCAGCCCCAGAGCGGGGTCCACAGATACGCAGTATTTT.

The chain carries TRBV7-9 and TRBJ2-7; D not resolved. CDR3 length equals 14 residues. The V gene lost 2 bases and the J gene lost 5 bases, with 13 bases spanning the gap. Germline-derived CDR1 and CDR2 are SEHNR and FQNEAQ (reference sequence). In DNA form, the CDR3 reads TGTGCCAGCAGCTTAAGCGTGGCACTAAACGAGCAGTACTTC. It translates to CASSLSVALNEQYF.

The chain combines TRBV18 with TRBJ2-1; D perhaps matches TRBD2 (7 bases). Germline lookup yields CDR1 KGHSH and CDR2 LQKENI. This CDR3 has 16 amino acids. Trimming took off 3 bases at V and 5 bases at J, with 17 bases between the two ends. The CDR3 region is CASSPEGGGRDNEQFF. The DNA for the CDR3 is TGTGCCAGCTCACCGGAGGGGGGGGGCCGTGACAATGAGCAGTTCTTC. The full variable domain, completed using reference TRBV18 and TRBJ2-1, is NAGVMQNPRHLVRRRGQEARLRCSPMKGHSHVYWYRQLPEEGLKFMVYLQKENIIDESGMPKERFSAEFPKEGPSILRIQQVVRGDSAAYFCASSPEGGGRDNEQFFGPGTRLTVL.

The gene calls are TRBV18 and TRBJ1-6; D uncertain. CDR1 KGHSH and CDR2 LQKENI come from the germline V gene. V was cut by 6 bases and J by 7 bases, with 10 bases left in between. CDR3 length: 13 residues. The DNA of the CDR3 is TGTGCCAGCTCGTTCGAGGGAAATTCACCCCTCCACTTT. Its translation: CASSFEGNSPLHF.

The chain joins TRBV28 to TRBJ2-3, with 8 nucleotides matching TRBD2. Germline CDR1 and CDR2: MDHEN and SYDVKM. CDR3 size: 16 residues. With 3 bases clipped from V and 7 bases from J, the junction kept 12 bases outside the gene matches. The CDR3 loop reads CASSFYAGGGTNTQYF. For the CDR3, the DNA is TGTGCCAGCAGTTTTTATGCGGGGGGAGGGACGAATACGCAGTATTTT.

The chain recombines TRBV5-1 with TRBJ2-5; tentatively, D is TRBD1 (6 bases). Germline loops: CDR1 SGHRS, CDR2 YFSETQ. Trimming cost V 3 bases and J 5 bases, with 14 bases left between them. The CDR3 has 14 amino acids. CDR3 sequence (DNA): TGCGCCAGCAGCTCCGGACAGCCTGGGGAGACCCAGTACTTC. This encodes CASSSGQPGETQYF.

This chain joins TRBV30 and TRBJ1-1, with TRBD1 matching over 9 bases. V lost 2 bases and J lost 0; bases outside the gene matches: 7. Germline V CDR1 and CDR2: GTSNPN, SVGIG (reference sequence). This CDR3 has 16 residues. CDR3 in amino acids: CAWSKGTGNLNTEAFF. The CDR3 DNA reads as TGTGCCTGGAGTAAGGGGACAGGGAATCTGAACACTGAAGCTTTCTTT. Supplemented by reference TRBV30 and TRBJ1-1, the full variable domain reads SQTIHQWPATLVQPVGSPLSLECTVEGTSNPNLYWYRQAAGRGLQLLFYSVGIGQISSEVPQNLSASRPQDRQFILSSKKLLLSDSGFYLCAWSKGTGNLNTEAFFGQGTRLTVV.

DNA for the CDR3: TGTGCCAGCAGCGGATTTAGCAGCTACAATGAGCAGTTCTTC. Its translation is CASSGFSSYNEQFF. V is TRBV9 and J is TRBJ2-1; D remains unclear. The V gene's germline CDR1 is SGDLS and CDR2 YYNGEE. The CDR3 length is 14 residues. V was pared by 3 bases and J by 3 bases, with 10 bases between.